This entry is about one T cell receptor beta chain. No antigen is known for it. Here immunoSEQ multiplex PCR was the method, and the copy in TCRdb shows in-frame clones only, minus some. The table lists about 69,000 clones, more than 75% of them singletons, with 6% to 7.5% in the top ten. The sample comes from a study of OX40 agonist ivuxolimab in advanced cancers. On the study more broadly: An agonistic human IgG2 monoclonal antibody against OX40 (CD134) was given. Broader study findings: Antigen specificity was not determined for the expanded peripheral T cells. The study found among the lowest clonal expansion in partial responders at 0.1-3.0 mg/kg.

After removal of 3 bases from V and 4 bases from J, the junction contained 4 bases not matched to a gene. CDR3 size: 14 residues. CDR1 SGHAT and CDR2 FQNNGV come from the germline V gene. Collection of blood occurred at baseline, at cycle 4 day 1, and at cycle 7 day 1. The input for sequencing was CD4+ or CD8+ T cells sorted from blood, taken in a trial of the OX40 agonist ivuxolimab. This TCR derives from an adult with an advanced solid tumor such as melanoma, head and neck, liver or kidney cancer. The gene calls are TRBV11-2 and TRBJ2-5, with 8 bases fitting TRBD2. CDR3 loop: CASSFGAGAETQYF. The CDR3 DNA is TGTGCCAGCAGCTTTGGAGCGGGAGCAGAGACCCAGTACTTC.